Following are 21 T cell receptor beta chains from one sample sequenced in a study of cytomegalovirus exposure and HLA in healthy donors. The PCR made use of 60 Vbeta and 13 Jbeta primers. Measured with immunoSEQ multiplex PCR; TCRdb has only the in-frame clones, and not every one. The repertoire holds about 140,000 clones, with under 85% as singletons. Material: PBMCs. These receptors all stem from a man between 18 and 29 years old in good health and CMV-seronegative.

This chain connects TRBV7-9 to TRBJ1-1; 9 bases fit TRBD1. V lost 1 base and J lost 0; bases outside the gene matches: 9. Per germline, CDR1 SEHNR and CDR2 FQNEAQ (reference sequence). This CDR3 contains 18 residues. CDR3 DNA: TGTGCCAGCAGCTTAGTTACCGGGACAGGGCTTATGAACACTGAAGCTTTCTTT. This translates into CASSLVTGTGLMNTEAFF. Full variable domain (outside the CDR3, taken from reference TRBV7-9 and TRBJ1-1): DTGVSQNPRHKITKRGQNVTFRCDPISEHNRLYWYRQTLGQGPEFLTYFQNEAQLEKSRLLSDRFSAERPKGSFSTLEIQRTEQGDSAMYLCASSLVTGTGLMNTEAFFGQGTRLTVV.

This clone came up a few times. This chain joins TRBV4-2 and TRBJ2-4, with a possible D match to TRBD1 (5 bases). V was trimmed by 4 bases and J by 2 bases, leaving 18 bases between them. Germline CDR1 is LGHNA and CDR2 is YNFKEQ. The CDR3 consists of 17 residues. Written as DNA, the CDR3 is TGTGCCAGCAGCCCTAGTAGGGGCAGGCCAACCAAAAACATTCAGTACTTC. Its translation is CASSPSRGRPTKNIQYF.

The V gene is TRBV7-9, the J gene TRBJ1-2; TRBD1 matches 9 bases. The CDR3 consists of 13 residues. V shed 5 bases, J shed 8 bases, and the junction held 6 bases outside the gene matches. Germline CDR1 is SEHNR and CDR2 is FQNEAQ (reference sequence). CDR3 amino acids: CASSRDREDGYTF. CDR3 in DNA: TGTGCCAGCAGCCGGGACAGGGAGGACGGCTACACCTTC. The variable domain in full, completed from reference TRBV7-9 and TRBJ1-2, reads DTGVSQNPRHKITKRGQNVTFRCDPISEHNRLYWYRQTLGQGPEFLTYFQNEAQLEKSRLLSDRFSAERPKGSFSTLEIQRTEQGDSAMYLCASSRDREDGYTFGSGTRLTVV.

The chain has TRBV30 and TRBJ1-2; 8 bases agree with TRBD1. The trim removed 2 bases at V and 8 bases at J, leaving 4 bases unmatched. CDR1 and CDR2 (germline): GTSNPN, SVGIG (reference sequence). This CDR3 has 12 amino acids. The CDR3 spells CAWSTTGDGYTF. CDR3 coding DNA: TGTGCCTGGAGTACGACAGGGGACGGCTACACCTTC.

The rearrangement joins TRBV10-3 to TRBJ1-1; tentative D call: TRBD1 (5 bases). The CDR3 length is 13 residues. Between the trimmed V and J ends, which lost 9 bases and 4 bases, there was a span of 15 bases. Germline CDR1 reads ENHRY; CDR2 reads SYGVKD. In nucleotides, the CDR3 is TGTGCCATTCGACAGAATGAACGCACTGAAGCTTTCTTT. It codes for CAIRQNERTEAFF.

The rearrangement joins TRBV20-1 to TRBJ1-1; perhaps TRBD1 as D (6 bases). This CDR3 has 11 residues. The ends were cut back, 7 bases at V and 8 bases at J, with 14 bases in the middle. CDR1 is DFQATT and CDR2 is SNEGSKA in the germline V gene (reference sequence). CDR3 sequence: CSVGRGGEAFF. CDR3 coding DNA: TGCAGTGTTGGGAGGGGGGGAGAAGCTTTCTTT.

This chain joins TRBV19 and TRBJ1-2; no firm D call. The CDR3 runs 16 residues. The germline V gene encodes CDR1 LNHDA and CDR2 SQIVND (reference sequence). V lost 3 bases and J lost 4, with 18 bases in between. Here the CDR3 reads CASSMDPGREGYGYTF. The CDR3 nucleotides read TGTGCCAGTAGTATGGACCCGGGTAGGGAGGGCTATGGCTACACCTTC.

The chain links TRBV13 to TRBJ2-7; D gene unclear. Germline V gives CDR1 PRHDT, CDR2 FYEKMQ (reference sequence). The CDR3 totals 13 residues. Trimming removed 5 bases from V and 2 bases from J, with 10 bases in between. The CDR3 DNA reads TGTGCCAGCAGCCCAACAGAAACCTACGAGCAGTACTTC. This translates into CASSPTETYEQYF.

This clone is a singleton in its sample. The V gene is TRBV6-5, the J gene TRBJ1-2, with D possibly TRBD1 on 6 matching bases. Germline CDR1 is MNHEY and CDR2 is SVGAGI. The CDR3 totals 15 residues. V was trimmed by 7 bases and J by 7 bases, leaving 22 bases between them. The CDR3 nucleotides read TGTGCCAGCAAACAATCCGGACAGTTCCTGTCTGGCTACACCTTC. Its translation: CASKQSGQFLSGYTF.

This clone was found a few times. V gene TRBV30 combines with J gene TRBJ1-1, with D unresolved. This CDR3 region has 11 residues. The germline V gene has CDR1 GTSNPN and CDR2 SVGIG (reference sequence). Trimming stripped 0 bases from V and 6 bases from J, with 5 bases between. The CDR3: CAWSVTAEAFF. The CDR3 DNA reads as TGTGCCTGGAGTGTAACAGCTGAAGCTTTCTTT.

J is TRBJ1-3 and V is TRBV5-8; 10 bases align to TRBD1. Trimming cost V 4 bases and J 2 bases; bases outside gene matches: 6. This CDR3 comprises 16 residues. Germline V gene sequence: CDR1 SGHTS, CDR2 YDEGEE. The CDR3 sequence: CASSIGQGGPGNTIYF. Written as DNA, the CDR3 is TGTGCCAGCAGCATAGGACAGGGGGGACCTGGAAACACCATATATTTT. The complete variable domain, with remaining parts taken from reference TRBV5-8 and TRBJ1-3, reads EAGVTQSPTHLIKTRGQQATLRCSPISGHTSVYWYQQALGLGLQFLLWYDEGEERNRGNFPPRFSGRQFPNYSSELNVNALELEDSALYLCASSIGQGGPGNTIYFGEGSWLTVV.

The chain carries TRBV6-5 and TRBJ1-4; 8 bases are shared with TRBD1. The CDR3 totals 14 residues. Trimming took 5 bases from V and 7 from J; bases not matched to a gene: 6. The V gene's germline CDR1 is MNHEY and CDR2 SVGAGI. CDR3 nucleotides: TGTGCCAGCAGTCGACAGGGGAAGAGTGAAAAACTGTTTTTT. Amino acids: CASSRQGKSEKLFF.

This clone appeared a few times. The V gene is TRBV29-1, the J gene TRBJ1-2; 10 bases agree with TRBD1. V was pared by 6 bases and J by 6 bases, with 7 bases of the junction left unmatched. This CDR3 comprises 13 residues. Germline CDR1 is SQVTM and CDR2 is ANQGSEA. This CDR3 reads CSVPRQGADGYTF. CDR3 DNA: TGCAGCGTCCCCAGACAGGGGGCGGATGGCTACACCTTC. Full variable domain (outside the CDR3, taken from reference TRBV29-1 and TRBJ1-2): SAVISQKPSRDICQRGTSLTIQCQVDSQVTMMFWYRQQPGQSLTLIATANQGSEATYESGFVIDKFPISRPNLTFSTLTVSNMSPEDSSIYLCSVPRQGADGYTFGSGTRLTVV.

This clone showed up just once. V usage is TRBV2 and J usage is TRBJ1-2; 10 bases align to TRBD1. Germline loops: CDR1 SNHLY, CDR2 FYNNEI. Trimming cost V 4 bases and J 1 base; bases outside gene matches: 3. CDR3 length: 15 residues. As DNA, the CDR3 is TGTGCCAGCAGTGGGTGGACAGGGGGTAACTATGGCTACACCTTC. Its translation is CASSGWTGGNYGYTF.

The rearrangement uses TRBV7-2 and TRBJ2-1, with D possibly matching TRBD1 (6 bases). With 1 base removed from V and 6 bases from J, the gap between germline ends came to 13 bases. The germline V gene encodes CDR1 SGHTA and CDR2 FQGNSA. The CDR3 runs 15 residues. The chain's CDR3 is CASSLGGLELNEQFF. DNA of the CDR3: TGTGCCAGCAGCTTAGGGGGGCTCGAACTCAATGAGCAGTTCTTC.

The V and J genes are TRBV4-3 and TRBJ2-3; possible D gene TRBD1, 5 bases. V was pared by 0 bases and J by 0 bases, with 10 bases between. CDR3 length equals 16 residues. The germline V gene has CDR1 LGHNA and CDR2 YSLEER. The CDR3 nucleotides are TGCGCCAGCAGCCAAGAGGGGCTTACTAGCACAGATACGCAGTATTTT. Translation gives CASSQEGLTSTDTQYF.

This chain uses TRBV6-1 with TRBJ1-2; no firm D call. CDR1 MNHNS and CDR2 SASEGT come from the germline V gene. V shed 3 bases and J shed 13 bases, with 18 bases lying between them. This CDR3 contains 13 residues. In DNA, the CDR3 is TGTGCCAGCAGTGAGGGCAAGCACTTGGAACGCACCTTC. This encodes CASSEGKHLERTF.

The V call is TRBV7-3, the J call TRBJ1-1; a weak D match, TRBD1 (6 bases). The CDR3 extends over 14 amino acids. In germline, CDR1 is SGHTA, CDR2 FQGTGA. Between the trimmed V and J ends, which lost 1 base and 6 bases, there was a span of 12 bases. The chain's CDR3 is CASSLIGRGSEAFF. The CDR3 DNA is TGTGCCAGCAGCTTAATCGGCAGGGGCTCTGAAGCTTTCTTT.

The chain carries TRBV7-9 and TRBJ2-3; D may be TRBD2 (5 bases). Trimming pared 6 bases from V and 4 bases from J, leaving 8 bases between. The CDR3 sequence is 12 residues long. Germline V gives CDR1 SEHNR, CDR2 FQNEAQ (reference sequence). In nucleotides, the CDR3 is TGTGCCAGCAGTGGACTCTCAGATACGCAGTATTTT. It codes for CASSGLSDTQYF.

The genes are TRBV9 and TRBJ2-5; weak D call: TRBD1 (6 bases). The closer fit of TRBJ2-7 to the DNA end suggests the J call may be wrong. CDR1 SGDLS and CDR2 YYNGEE come from the germline V gene. The CDR3 consists of 14 residues. In nucleotides, the CDR3 is TGTGCCAGCAGCGTAGCGACTCAGGGGTACGAGCAGTACTTC. This encodes CASSVATQGYEQYF.

The gene calls are TRBV6-5 and TRBJ2-7; 8 nucleotides align to TRBD1. J was trimmed by 4 bases and V by 2 bases; bases with no gene match: 4. In germline, CDR1 is MNHEY, CDR2 SVGAGI. The CDR3 contains 14 residues. CDR3 sequence: CASSYRQGKYEQYF. CDR3 coding DNA: TGTGCCAGCAGTTACAGACAGGGGAAGTACGAGCAGTACTTC.